Below, 21 T cell receptor beta chains from the same sample are listed, as sequenced in a study of cytomegalovirus exposure and HLA in healthy donors. PCR was performed using 60 Vbeta and 13 Jbeta primers. TCRdb's copy holds only in-frame clones and misses some; the assay was immunoSEQ multiplex PCR. The sample shows approximately 110,000 clones, about 15% of them seen only once. The sequencing sample was made of PBMCs. These receptors all come from a female donor in good health and CMV-seronegative.

V usage is TRBV9 and J usage is TRBJ2-5; perhaps TRBD2 as D (6 bases). The germline V and J ends were trimmed by 3 bases and 1 base, with 13 bases remaining between them. The germline CDR1 and CDR2 sequences are SGDLS and YYNGEE. There are 15 residues in the CDR3. CDR3 loop: CASSGLGTLQETQYF. CDR3 sequence (DNA): TGTGCCAGCAGCGGTCTAGGGACTCTCCAAGAGACCCAGTACTTC.

This clone was observed a handful of times. This chain links TRBV28 with TRBJ2-7; TRBD2 agrees at 8 bases. The CDR3 sequence is 14 residues long. CDR1 and CDR2 (germline): MDHEN, SYDVKM. J gave up 3 bases and V 11 bases, and 12 bases lay outside the gene matches. CDR3 sequence reads: CAAQGAGAIYEQYF. Here the CDR3 DNA reads TGTGCCGCCCAAGGAGCGGGGGCTATCTACGAGCAGTACTTC.

The rearrangement joins TRBV6-4 to TRBJ2-1, with 8 bases aligning to TRBD2. The V gene end was trimmed by 5 bases and the J gene end by 0 bases; junction bases not matched to a gene: 3. Germline V lookup: CDR1 MRHNA, CDR2 SNTAGT. This CDR3 has 15 amino acids. CDR3 coding DNA: TGTGCCAGCAGTACAAGCGGGAGCTCCTACAATGAGCAGTTCTTC. It yields the protein CASSTSGSSYNEQFF.

The chain couples TRBV19 to TRBJ2-7; 12 bases are a match to TRBD1. Germline loops: CDR1 LNHDA, CDR2 SQIVND (reference sequence). V lost 3 bases to trimming and J lost 3 bases; unmatched junction nucleotides: 3. The CDR3 is made up of 15 amino acids. CDR3: CASSIRDRGHYEQYF. Here the CDR3 DNA reads TGTGCCAGTAGTATCCGGGACAGGGGGCACTACGAGCAGTACTTC. Based on the CDR3 plus reference TRBV19 and TRBJ2-7, the full variable domain is DGGITQSPKYLFRKEGQNVTLSCEQNLNHDAMYWYRQDPGQGLRLIYYSQIVNDFQKGDIAEGYSVSREKKESFPLTVTSAQKNPTAFYLCASSIRDRGHYEQYFGPGTRLTVT.

The chain uses TRBV28 and TRBJ2-7; weak D call: TRBD2 (5 bases). This CDR3 has 14 amino acids. Trimming took 1 base from V and 0 from J, leaving 7 bases between them. Per germline, CDR1 MDHEN and CDR2 SYDVKM. The CDR3 spells CASSLSGSSYEQYF. The CDR3 DNA reads as TGTGCCAGCAGTTTATCGGGGAGCTCCTACGAGCAGTACTTC.

The chain employs TRBV28 and TRBJ1-1, with TRBD1 matching 7 bases. V was clipped by 5 bases and J by 6 bases; unmatched bases: 9. Germline V gene sequence: CDR1 MDHEN, CDR2 SYDVKM. The CDR3 has 14 residues. Here the CDR3 reads CASSVTGTLAEAFF. The CDR3 DNA sequence: TGTGCCAGCAGTGTGACAGGGACACTCGCTGAAGCTTTCTTT.

The rearrangement joins TRBV21-1 to TRBJ2-7; TRBD1 reflects the table's D call only, with no check against the DNA. TRBV21-1 is a recognized pseudogene. The CDR3 length is 15 residues. Here the CDR3 reads CASSKDGTGAYEQYF. In DNA, the CDR3 is TGTGCCAGCAGCAAAGATGGGACAGGGGCCTACGAGCAGTACTTC.

The CDR3 loop reads CASSSAGIYYEQYF. CDR3 nucleotides: TGTGCCAGCAGCTCCGCCGGGATATACTACGAGCAGTACTTC. J is TRBJ2-7 and V is TRBV13; D is perhaps TRBD2 (5 bases). The V end lost 4 bases, the J end lost 3 bases, and 13 bases lay between the germline ends. There are 14 residues in the CDR3. CDR1 and CDR2 from the germline V gene are PRHDT and FYEKMQ (reference sequence).

The chain is built from TRBV2 and TRBJ2-2; 7 nucleotides align to TRBD1. CDR1 is SNHLY, CDR2 FYNNEI, per germline. CDR3 length: 14 amino acids. With V trimmed by 5 bases and J by 4 bases, 4 bases remained unmatched. This CDR3 reads CASSKGQFTGELFF. The CDR3 bases are TGTGCCAGCAGTAAGGGACAGTTCACCGGGGAGCTGTTTTTT.

This clone appeared a few times. The V call is TRBV4-3, the J call TRBJ1-1, with 7 bases aligning to TRBD1. The CDR3 loop spans 15 amino acids. J lost 1 base, V lost 2 bases, and 4 bases had no gene match. CDR1 is LGHNA, CDR2 YSLEER, per germline. The CDR3 DNA follows: TGCGCCAGCAGCCAAAAGGGGGCGCGGAACACTGAAGCTTTCTTT. Its translation is CASSQKGARNTEAFF.

This clone was counted only a few times. The chain recombines TRBV5-6 with TRBJ1-4, with TRBD1 matching over 7 bases. Germline V gene data show CDR1 as SGHDT and CDR2 as YYEEEE. The CDR3 totals 16 residues. J was trimmed by 4 bases and V by 2 bases; bases with no gene match: 8. CDR3: CASSFLPGQLNEKLFF. In nucleotides, the CDR3 is TGTGCCAGCAGCTTTTTGCCGGGACAGCTTAATGAAAAACTGTTTTTT.

The chain uses TRBV30 and TRBJ2-2, with TRBD1 as a possible D gene (5 bases). CDR3 length: 12 amino acids. Germline-derived CDR1 and CDR2 are GTSNPN and SVGIG (reference sequence). V lost 5 bases and J 3 bases, leaving 7 bases between the germline ends. CDR3 loop: CAWQGDTGELFF. CDR3 in DNA: TGTGCCTGGCAAGGGGACACCGGGGAGCTGTTTTTT. Drawing the rest from reference TRBV30 and TRBJ2-2, the complete variable domain is SQTIHQWPATLVQPVGSPLSLECTVEGTSNPNLYWYRQAAGRGLQLLFYSVGIGQISSEVPQNLSASRPQDRQFILSSKKLLLSDSGFYLCAWQGDTGELFFGEGSRLTVL.

This chain's CDR3 is CASSPPGQRRNYGYTF. The DNA of the CDR3 is TGTGCCAGCAGCCCCCCGGGACAGCGACGTAACTATGGCTACACCTTC. The V gene is TRBV5-4, the J gene TRBJ1-2; 7 bases agree with TRBD1. Germline lookup yields CDR1 SGHNT and CDR2 YYREEE (reference sequence). The CDR3 covers 16 residues. V was pared by 4 bases and J by 1 base, with 10 bases of the junction left unmatched.

This chain links TRBV4-1 with TRBJ2-6; 8 positions match TRBD1. The CDR3 has 19 amino acids. The V segment lost 1 base and the J segment 2 bases; nucleotides outside the gene matches: 10. Germline loops: CDR1 MGHRA, CDR2 YSYEKL. The CDR3 coding sequence is TGCGCCAGCAGCCAAGGGATTCTCGGACAGGGAACTGGGGCCAACGTCCTGACTTTC. It is translated as CASSQGILGQGTGANVLTF.

The chain has TRBV18 and TRBJ2-5; no definite D call. Looked up from germline, CDR1 is KGHSH and CDR2 is LQKENI. The V gene lost 0 bases and the J gene lost 1 base, with 12 bases spanning the gap. The CDR3 has 16 amino acids. CDR3 sequence reads: CASSPPNRVFQETQYF. The CDR3 nucleotides read TGTGCCAGCTCACCACCGAATAGAGTCTTCCAAGAGACCCAGTACTTC.

This clone was picked up a small number of times. V gene TRBV4-1 combines with J gene TRBJ2-2, with 9 nucleotides matching TRBD1. This CDR3 is built from 15 residues. Trimming cost V 4 bases and J 3 bases; bases outside gene matches: 3. In germline, CDR1 is MGHRA, CDR2 YSYEKL. The CDR3 DNA reads as TGCGCCAGCAGCCCTCGGGACAGGGACACCGGGGAGCTGTTTTTT. Its protein is CASSPRDRDTGELFF.

The table lists this clone with a few counts. The chain uses TRBV11-2 and TRBJ1-2; tentatively, D is TRBD1 (5 bases). Germline CDR1 SGHAT, CDR2 FQNNGV. The CDR3 totals 13 residues. V was clipped by 3 bases and J by 7 bases, with 12 bases between them. CDR3 sequence reads: CASSFREGAGYTF. The DNA of the CDR3 is TGTGCCAGCAGCTTCAGGGAAGGGGCTGGCTACACCTTC.

This clone was seen a handful of times. This rearrangement joins TRBV19 to TRBJ2-1, with 7 positions matching TRBD1. Per the germline V gene, CDR1 is LNHDA and CDR2 is SQIVND (reference sequence). Losses at the gene ends were 8 bases for V and 4 bases for J; bases not matched to a gene: 5. The CDR3 covers 13 residues. CDR3 loop: CASRGQAYNEQFF. The CDR3 DNA reads TGTGCCAGTCGAGGACAGGCTTACAATGAGCAGTTCTTC.

The chain employs TRBV7-2 and TRBJ2-3, with a possible D match to TRBD1 (5 bases). Between the trimmed V and J ends, which lost 3 bases and 3 bases, there was a span of 10 bases. Germline V CDR1 and CDR2: SGHTA, FQGNSA. This CDR3 has 14 amino acids. As DNA, the CDR3 is TGTGCCAGCAGCTTCAGGGCGTTGACAGATACGCAGTATTTT. As protein: CASSFRALTDTQYF.

V gene TRBV30 combines with J gene TRBJ1-3, with D possibly being TRBD1 (5 bases). V lost 1 base and J 0 bases, leaving 10 bases between the germline ends. Germline V gene lookup returns CDR1 GTSNPN and CDR2 SVGIG (reference sequence). The CDR3 contains 15 residues. The CDR3 bases are TGTGCCTGGAGTGCCGCGGACAACTCTGGAAACACCATATATTTT. Translation: CAWSAADNSGNTIYF. The whole variable domain, remainder taken from reference TRBV30 and TRBJ1-3, is SQTIHQWPATLVQPVGSPLSLECTVEGTSNPNLYWYRQAAGRGLQLLFYSVGIGQISSEVPQNLSASRPQDRQFILSSKKLLLSDSGFYLCAWSAADNSGNTIYFGEGSWLTVV.

The table lists this clone with a few counts. The chain combines TRBV14 with TRBJ2-7; TRBD1 is a possible D gene (7 bases). The ends were cut back, 6 bases at V and 0 bases at J, with 12 bases in the middle. Germline lookup yields CDR1 SGHDN and CDR2 FVKESK. The CDR3 has 14 residues. The CDR3 is CASSRGTVSYEQYF. The CDR3 region has the DNA TGTGCCAGCAGTCGCGGGACAGTCTCCTACGAGCAGTACTTC.